The 22 T cell receptor beta chains in this list originate from one sample, sequenced in a study of post-analysis software for immune sequencing data. No antigen has been assigned to these receptors. Unique molecular identifiers were carried by the TCR beta cDNA libraries. TCRdb analysed the PCR reads with MiXCR anew, one entry per CDR3 protein. The sample carries roughly 540,000 distinct CDR3 sequences, 30% to 40% recorded once. Study-wide points: Relative to controls, patients had a few TRBV segments at higher frequency, with TRBV5-6, TRBV5-1 and TRBV20-1 among these.

The sample taken for sequencing was blood. The receptors originated from a girl aged 2-17 years with multiple sclerosis.

This clonotype was picked up many times. V gene TRBV4-1 combines with J gene TRBJ2-1, with D perhaps matching TRBD1 (5 bases). V lost 4 bases and J 5 bases, leaving 15 bases between the germline ends. Germline loops: CDR1 MGHRA, CDR2 YSYEKL. CDR3 size: 15 residues. The CDR3 DNA sequence: TGCGCCAGCAGCCCTATGGAGACAGAGAACAATGAGCAGTTCTTC. Translated, it gives CASSPMETENNEQFF.

Points on this clonotype: Germline and junction disagree at one end, which may indicate a read error. CDR3 amino acids: CASSLVAGGNTGGLFF. The DNA of the CDR3 is TGTGCCAGCAGCTTAGTAGCGGGGGGAAACACCGGGGGGCTGTTTTTT. The chain recombines TRBV7-8 with TRBJ2-2, with 10 bases aligning to TRBD2. Germline assignment: CDR1 SGHVS and CDR2 FQNEAQ. This CDR3 contains 16 residues.

In its sample, this clonotype was seen a few times. The chain joins TRBV10-3 to TRBJ2-5; D is uncertain. This CDR3 is built from 15 residues. Trimming shortened V by 0 bases and J by 1 base, and 9 bases separated the two germline ends. Germline loops: CDR1 ENHRY, CDR2 SYGVKD. This CDR3 reads CAISESSGLQETQYF. The CDR3 nucleotides are TGTGCCATCAGTGAGTCTTCTGGGCTCCAAGAGACCCAGTACTTC.

The chain combines TRBV2 with TRBJ2-5; D perhaps matches TRBD2 (7 bases). Per germline, CDR1 SNHLY and CDR2 FYNNEI. Trimming left V 3 bases short and J 5 bases short, with 10 bases between. CDR3 length: 13 residues. The CDR3 nucleotides are TGTGCCAGCAGTGACGGGGGGCCGGAGACCCAGTACTTC. It specifies CASSDGGPETQYF. Drawing the rest from reference TRBV2 and TRBJ2-5, the complete variable domain is EPEVTQTPSHQVTQMGQEVILRCVPISNHLYFYWYRQILGQKVEFLVSFYNNEISEKSEIFDDQFSVERPDGSNFTLKIRSTKLEDSAMYFCASSDGGPETQYFGPGTRLLVL.

The rearrangement uses TRBV5-1 and TRBJ2-1; TRBD2 matches 12 bases. CDR1 is SGHRS and CDR2 is YFSETQ in the germline V gene. Losses at the gene ends were 5 bases for V and 8 bases for J; bases not matched to a gene: 11. The CDR3 is made up of 16 amino acids. CDR3 region: CASRPPLTSGGYEQFF. The CDR3 nucleotides read TGCGCCAGCAGACCACCATTGACTAGCGGGGGATATGAGCAGTTCTTC.

This clonotype was found a few times. The chain recombines TRBV7-9 with TRBJ2-1, with 7 bases aligning to TRBD2. The CDR3 is 16 residues long. The germline V gene has CDR1 SEHNR and CDR2 FQNEAQ (reference sequence). After removal of 4 bases from V and 3 bases from J, the junction contained 9 bases not matched to a gene. The CDR3 bases are TGTGCCAGCAGCTCCACACAGCCTAGCGGCTACAATGAGCAGTTCTTC. This gives the protein CASSSTQPSGYNEQFF.

This rearrangement joins TRBV20-1 to TRBJ2-5; the D gene could be TRBD1 or TRBD2 (5 bases each). The length of the CDR3 is 12 residues. Trimming left V 3 bases short and J 11 bases short, with 16 bases between. CDR1 is DFQATT, CDR2 SNEGSKA, per germline (reference sequence). The CDR3 coding sequence is TGCAGTGCTAGCCCAGGGTGGGGACGGCAGTACTTC. Translation: CSASPGWGRQYF.

The chain links TRBV3-1 to TRBJ2-5; TRBD1 might be the D (5 bases). CDR1 LGHDT and CDR2 YNNKEL come from the germline V gene (reference sequence). Between the trimmed V and J ends, which lost 1 base and 5 bases, there was a span of 14 bases. CDR3 length equals 15 residues. CDR3 amino acids: CASSQGGDPGETQYF. The DNA of the CDR3 is TGTGCCAGCAGCCAAGGGGGCGACCCCGGGGAGACCCAGTACTTC.

The CDR3 here is CATQPLRGTDTQYF. DNA of the CDR3: TGTGCCACCCAACCTTTGAGGGGCACAGATACGCAGTATTTT. The chain links TRBV15 to TRBJ2-3; possible D gene TRBD2, 5 bases. V lost 8 bases, J lost 1 base, and 13 bases lay in between. Germline V gene lookup returns CDR1 LNHNV and CDR2 YYDKDF (reference sequence). The CDR3 consists of 14 residues.

There are many counts of this clonotype. The rearrangement joins TRBV6-4 to TRBJ2-1; possibly TRBD2 for D (6 bases). Per the germline V gene, CDR1 is MRHNA and CDR2 is SNTAGT. This CDR3 comprises 15 residues. Trimming cost V 0 bases and J 8 bases, with 14 bases left between them. The CDR3 spells CASSDSAGQYDEQFF. Written as DNA, the CDR3 is TGTGCCAGCAGTGACTCAGCGGGCCAATACGATGAGCAGTTCTTC.

Written as DNA, the CDR3 is TGCGCCAGCAGCTTGGGTGAAACCAATGAGCAGTTCTTC. This encodes CASSLGETNEQFF. The rearrangement joins TRBV5-1 to TRBJ2-1; D not resolved. With 0 bases removed from V and 6 bases from J, the gap between germline ends came to 7 bases. This CDR3 comprises 13 residues. The germline CDR1 and CDR2 sequences are SGHRS and YFSETQ.

The chain employs TRBV10-3 and TRBJ2-1; 16 bases agree with TRBD2. After removal of 8 bases from V and 7 bases from J, the junction contained 14 bases not matched to a gene. The length of the CDR3 is 18 residues. In germline, CDR1 is ENHRY, CDR2 SYGVKD. This CDR3 is CAIGEPPGTSGGGNEQFF. CDR3 bases: TGTGCCATCGGAGAGCCTCCCGGGACTAGCGGGGGGGGAAATGAGCAGTTCTTC.

The chain joins TRBV12-3 or TRBV12-4 to TRBJ2-1; no clear D gene. The ends were cut back, 6 bases at V and 1 base at J, with 4 bases in the middle. CDR3 size: 12 residues. CDR3 nucleotides: TGTGCCAGCAGAATATCCTACAATGAGCAGTTCTTC. Translated: CASRISYNEQFF.

This chain's CDR3 is CASMRGLNGYTF. Here the CDR3 DNA reads TGTGCCAGCATGCGGGGCTTGAATGGCTACACCTTC. The chain recombines TRBV2 with TRBJ1-2; possible D gene TRBD1, 5 bases. Germline values: CDR1 SNHLY, CDR2 FYNNEI. There are 12 residues in the CDR3. Between the trimmed V and J ends, which lost 7 bases and 6 bases, there was a span of 12 bases.

The sample holds many counts of this clonotype. The gene calls are TRBV10-2 and TRBJ2-7, with D perhaps TRBD2 (7 bases). The CDR3 has 14 residues. Germline V lookup: CDR1 WSHSY, CDR2 SAAADI. Trimming stripped 7 bases from V and 4 bases from J, with 17 bases between. CDR3 bases: TGCGCCAGCACCCCCCGGACTAGGGGGTACGAGCAGTACTTC. Translating it yields CASTPRTRGYEQYF.

This chain uses TRBV6-5 with TRBJ2-3; TRBD2 agrees at 7 bases. V dropped 5 bases and J dropped 13; count of bases not matched to a gene: 18. The CDR3 spans 15 residues. Germline lookup yields CDR1 MNHEY and CDR2 SVGAGI. The CDR3 region is CASSPSFSGGGGEYF. DNA for the CDR3: TGTGCCAGCAGTCCCTCCTTTAGCGGTGGGGGGGGGGAGTATTTT.

On this clonotype itself: The junction does not match germline at one end; this may be a read error. This chain links TRBV11-2 with TRBJ1-4; no clear D. The CDR3 has 16 residues. The germline V gene has CDR1 SGHAT and CDR2 FQNNGV. CDR3 loop: CASSPRMDATNEELFF. The CDR3 DNA sequence: TGTGCCAGCAGCCCCCGCATGGATGCAACTAATGAAGAACTGTTTTTT.

This clonotype was counted between two and nine times. The V and J genes are TRBV20-1 and TRBJ1-1, with 9 bases aligning to TRBD1. The CDR3 covers 12 residues. The germline V gene has CDR1 DFQATT and CDR2 SNEGSKA (reference sequence). This CDR3 reads CRGQGLHTEAFF. The CDR3 DNA reads TGCAGGGGACAGGGCTTGCACACTGAAGCTTTCTTT.

This clonotype was detected only a few times. The chain carries TRBV4-1 and TRBJ2-1; a possible D gene is TRBD2 (5 bases). Germline loops: CDR1 MGHRA, CDR2 YSYEKL. This CDR3 contains 17 residues. The V gene lost 0 bases and the J gene lost 0 bases, with 12 bases spanning the gap. In DNA form, the CDR3 reads TGCGCCAGCAGCCAAGATCCCGGGGTAGACTCCTACAATGAGCAGTTCTTC. It translates to CASSQDPGVDSYNEQFF.

Turning to this clonotype: The CDR3 end shows no conserved phenylalanine or tryptophan, and so a read error is likely. The V call is TRBV20-1, the J call TRBJ1-6, with 8 bases matching TRBD1. CDR1 and CDR2 from the germline V gene are DFQATT and SNEGSKA (reference sequence). The CDR3 totals 16 residues. V lost 1 base and J lost 5; bases outside the gene matches: 7. The CDR3 reads CSARVRQGTHNSPLHV. The CDR3 DNA reads as TGCAGTGCTAGAGTCCGACAGGGGACCCATAATTCACCCCTCCACGTT.

In its sample, this clonotype was seen a few times. V gene TRBV20-1 combines with J gene TRBJ1-2, with D tentatively TRBD1 (5 bases). There are 16 residues in the CDR3. Trimming took 6 bases from V and 0 from J, leaving 20 bases between them. CDR1 DFQATT and CDR2 SNEGSKA come from the germline V gene (reference sequence). This CDR3 is CSALPARQWSNYGYTF. In DNA, the CDR3 is TGCAGTGCCCTCCCTGCGAGACAGTGGTCTAACTATGGCTACACCTTC.

A few counts support this clonotype. The chain couples TRBV29-1 to TRBJ1-1; D is undetermined. With 4 bases removed from V and 0 bases from J, the gap between germline ends came to 12 bases. There are 14 residues in the CDR3. Looked up from germline, CDR1 is SQVTM and CDR2 is ANQGSEA. The CDR3 sequence: CSVALRSMNTEAFF. Written as DNA, the CDR3 is TGCAGCGTTGCCCTCAGGTCTATGAACACTGAAGCTTTCTTT.